The 20 T cell receptor beta chains presented below share a single source sample, sequenced in a study of T cells in Graves' hyperthyroidism and ophthalmopathy. Researchers amplified the TCR beta CDR3 regions from RNA transcripts. First-round RT-PCR targeting the TCR CDR3 was performed with the HTBI primer set. TCRdb reprocessed the multiplex PCR reads with MiXCR, giving one entry per CDR3 protein. The data show some 360,000 distinct CDR3 sequences, about a sixth seen once. Specimen: blood. These receptors originate from a woman aged 40-49 years with Graves' ophthalmopathy.

This clonotype was found many times. This rearrangement joins TRBV4-1 to TRBJ1-1, with D perhaps TRBD1 (5 bases). Trimming took 1 base from V and 11 from J, leaving 14 bases between them. CDR1 MGHRA and CDR2 YSYEKL come from the germline V gene. The CDR3 length is 13 residues. The CDR3 protein is CASSQVRGSMAFF. DNA for the CDR3: TGCGCCAGCAGCCAAGTGAGGGGTAGCATGGCTTTCTTT.

This clonotype has a count of ten or more. The chain has TRBV11-2 and TRBJ2-5, with D possibly being TRBD2 (6 bases). There are 15 residues in the CDR3. Between the trimmed V and J ends, which lost 3 bases and 3 bases, there was a span of 14 bases. CDR1 and CDR2 from the germline V gene are SGHAT and FQNNGV. DNA of the CDR3: TGTGCCAGCAGCTTCTTCGGGAGCGGAAAAGAGACCCAGTACTTC. Its translation is CASSFFGSGKETQYF. Variable domain in full (rest from reference TRBV11-2 and TRBJ2-5): EAGVAQSPRYKIIEKRQSVAFWCNPISGHATLYWYQQILGQGPKLLIQFQNNGVVDDSQLPKDRFSAERLKGVDSTLKIQPAKLEDSAVYLCASSFFGSGKETQYFGPGTRLLVL.

This chain links TRBV27 with TRBJ1-5; the D is unclear. Trimming cost V 1 base and J 3 bases, with 13 bases left between them. CDR3 length: 16 amino acids. CDR1 is MNHEY, CDR2 SMNVEV, per germline (reference sequence). DNA for the CDR3: TGTGCCAGCAGTTTATACCCCCGGGCCAACAATCAGCCCCAGCATTTT. Its translation: CASSLYPRANNQPQHF.

In this sample, this clonotype turned up many times. V gene TRBV7-9 combines with J gene TRBJ1-2; the D is unclear. Germline V lookup: CDR1 SEHNR, CDR2 FQNEAQ (reference sequence). Trimming stripped 5 bases from V and 7 bases from J, with 14 bases between. The CDR3 covers 13 residues. The CDR3 region has the DNA TGTGCCAGCAGCGAGACGGGGAGGGTTGGCTACACCTTC. Its translation is CASSETGRVGYTF.

V and J are TRBV12-3 or TRBV12-4 and TRBJ2-7; 14 nucleotides line up with TRBD2. V lost 6 bases to trimming and J lost 4 bases; unmatched junction nucleotides: 11. CDR3 length: 17 amino acids. The CDR3 DNA sequence: TGTGCCAGCAGACCCATCCCCGGACTAGCGGGAGGATACGAGCAGTACTTC. Translating gives CASRPIPGLAGGYEQYF.

This clonotype was seen at least ten times. CDR3: CAISAFAGSYEQYF. CDR3 DNA sequence: TGTGCCATCAGTGCGTTTGCGGGATCCTACGAGCAGTACTTC. The chain uses TRBV10-3 and TRBJ2-7, with D perhaps TRBD2 (6 bases). Deletions cut 4 bases from V and 1 base from J, with 11 bases between. Germline CDR1 ENHRY, CDR2 SYGVKD. The CDR3 totals 14 residues.

The table lists this clonotype with many counts. The chain links TRBV5-6 to TRBJ2-2; 7 bases match TRBD2. The CDR3 consists of 16 residues. The germline CDR1 and CDR2 sequences are SGHDT and YYEEEE. The V gene end was trimmed by 1 base and the J gene end by 3 bases; junction bases not matched to a gene: 6. CDR3 amino acids: CASSLSIREDTGELFF. DNA for the CDR3: TGTGCCAGCAGCTTGAGTATTCGGGAGGACACCGGGGAGCTGTTTTTT.

There are many counts of this clonotype. The CDR3 loop reads CASSLNRAGQPQHF. CDR3 DNA: TGTGCCAGCAGTTTAAACAGGGCGGGGCAGCCCCAGCATTTT. V is TRBV27 and J is TRBJ1-5; maybe TRBD1 (6 bases). The CDR3 loop spans 14 amino acids. The germline gives CDR1 MNHEY, CDR2 SMNVEV (reference sequence). The germline V and J ends were trimmed by 2 bases and 7 bases, with 12 bases remaining between them.

There are many counts of this clonotype. The rearrangement links TRBV28 to TRBJ1-2; 9 bases map to TRBD1. V lost 7 bases, J lost 7 bases, and 7 bases stayed unmatched. Germline CDR1 MDHEN, CDR2 SYDVKM. The CDR3 is 13 residues long. CDR3 region: CASTRQGEGGYTF. CDR3 DNA sequence: TGTGCCAGCACGAGACAGGGGGAAGGTGGCTACACCTTC.

This clonotype was counted ten times or more. This chain links TRBV6-5 with TRBJ2-5; maybe TRBD1 (6 bases). V was cut by 2 bases and J by 8 bases, with 18 bases left in between. Germline V lookup: CDR1 MNHEY, CDR2 SVGAGI. The CDR3 extends over 15 amino acids. This CDR3 reads CASSYLQGQSETQYF. The CDR3 DNA is TGTGCCAGCAGTTACCTCCAAGGACAGTCTGAAACCCAGTACTTC.

In its sample, this clonotype was seen many times. The chain has TRBV5-1 and TRBJ1-1; TRBD1 matches at 7 bases. V was clipped by 0 bases and J by 3 bases; unmatched bases: 5. CDR3 size: 15 residues. The germline V gene encodes CDR1 SGHRS and CDR2 YFSETQ. The CDR3 DNA reads as TGCGCCAGCAGCTTGGTAGGGCAGGGGGACACTGAAGCTTTCTTT. Translating gives CASSLVGQGDTEAFF.

This clonotype was detected many times. J is TRBJ1-2 and V is TRBV10-3; unclear D gene. Germline V gene data show CDR1 as ENHRY and CDR2 as SYGVKD. V gave up 3 bases and J gave up 3 bases, with 5 bases separating them. CDR3 length equals 12 residues. The CDR3 coding sequence is TGTGCCATCAGTGACCAGGACTATGGCTACACCTTC. Translated: CAISDQDYGYTF.

This clonotype was detected many times. The chain has TRBV2 and TRBJ1-2; D gene ambiguous. Between the trimmed V and J ends, which lost 3 bases and 5 bases, there was a span of 10 bases. CDR1 SNHLY and CDR2 FYNNEI come from the germline V gene. The CDR3 is made up of 13 amino acids. CDR3 nucleotides: TGTGCCAGCAGTGACAGGTTAGGGTATGGCTACACCTTC. Its translation is CASSDRLGYGYTF.

This clonotype showed up many times. The chain has TRBV6-4 and TRBJ1-2; D unclear. The V end lost 5 bases, the J end lost 1 base, and 26 bases lay between the germline ends. The CDR3 runs 19 residues. Germline values: CDR1 MRHNA, CDR2 SNTAGT. Here the CDR3 reads CASSPSLPLGSNINYGYTF. The DNA for the CDR3 is TGTGCCAGCAGTCCCTCCCTTCCTTTGGGGTCCAATATTAACTATGGCTACACCTTC.

This clonotype has at least ten counts. This sequence joins TRBV10-3 and TRBJ1-3; 7 bases match TRBD1. This CDR3 comprises 16 residues. J lost 4 bases, V lost 10 bases, and 16 bases had no gene match. CDR1 is ENHRY, CDR2 SYGVKD, per germline. For the CDR3, the DNA is TGTGCCACCAGACTGTCCTTCTTGGGACAGGGAAACACCATATATTTT. It codes for CATRLSFLGQGNTIYF.

This clonotype was picked up many times. The genes are TRBV28 and TRBJ1-2; D is unclear. The germline V and J ends were trimmed by 8 bases and 3 bases, with 7 bases remaining between them. Germline V gene sequence: CDR1 MDHEN, CDR2 SYDVKM. This CDR3 spans 11 amino acids. DNA for the CDR3: TGTGCCAGCTCGGAGTACTATGGCTACACCTTC. Translation gives CASSEYYGYTF.

CDR3 sequence: CASSSPGQGGNTEAFF. In nucleotides, the CDR3 is TGTGCCAGCAGTTCGCCGGGACAGGGGGGGAACACTGAAGCTTTCTTT. J is TRBJ1-1 and V is TRBV6-2 or TRBV6-3, with 11 bases matching TRBD1. Germline CDR1 reads MNHEY; CDR2 reads SVGEGT. This CDR3 has 16 amino acids. Trimming cost V 4 bases and J 1 base; bases outside gene matches: 5.

This clonotype was seen at least ten times. The CDR3 DNA follows: TGTGCCAGCTCACCCGTGTCGCGACAAGAGACCCAGTACTTC. As protein: CASSPVSRQETQYF. The rearrangement joins TRBV18 to TRBJ2-5; no firm D call. With 3 bases removed from V and 2 bases from J, the gap between germline ends came to 10 bases. Germline V gives CDR1 KGHSH, CDR2 LQKENI. The CDR3 length is 14 residues.

This clonotype was counted ten times or more. Possible read error: a much larger clone is one base away. This sequence joins TRBV14 and TRBJ1-1; D unclear. Germline V gene sequence: CDR1 SGHDN, CDR2 FVKESK. The V gene lost 5 bases and the J gene lost 1 base, with 8 bases spanning the gap. This CDR3 region has 13 residues. The CDR3, as DNA: TGTGCCAGCAGCGGAGGGTGGAACACTGAAGCTTTCTTT. As protein: CASSGGWNTEAFF.

This clonotype was found many times. This rearrangement joins TRBV6-4 to TRBJ1-1, with D possibly being TRBD1 (5 bases). The CDR3 covers 17 residues. With 6 bases removed from V and 3 bases from J, the gap between germline ends came to 23 bases. CDR1 MRHNA and CDR2 SNTAGT come from the germline V gene. CDR3 sequence: CASSLRTIPRGDTEAFF. The CDR3 DNA is TGTGCCAGCAGCCTACGGACCATCCCGAGGGGCGACACTGAAGCTTTCTTT.